The 21 T cell receptor beta chains in this list originate from one sample, sequenced in a study of cytotoxic CD8 clonotypes in ibrutinib-treated CLL. Clones were read by immunoSEQ multiplex PCR, and TCRdb kept only the in-frame ones, dropping some. The table has about 140,000 clones, around 81% seen once. The specimen was PBMCs, collected after 36 months of ibrutinib treatment. These receptors all stem from a human donor with chronic lymphocytic leukemia.

This rearrangement joins TRBV5-1 to TRBJ2-3; 10 bases match TRBD2. J gave up 6 bases and V 0 bases, and 4 bases lay outside the gene matches. The CDR3 has 15 residues. Looked up from germline, CDR1 is SGHRS and CDR2 is YFSETQ. The CDR3 here is CASSLALAGVDTQYF. The DNA for the CDR3 is TGCGCCAGCAGCTTGGCTCTAGCGGGAGTGGATACGCAGTATTTT.

The J gene is TRBJ2-1, the V gene TRBV27, with D possibly being TRBD2 (5 bases). CDR1 is MNHEY and CDR2 is SMNVEV in the germline V gene (reference sequence). This CDR3 is built from 17 residues. Trimming pared 0 bases from V and 4 bases from J, leaving 16 bases between. Written as DNA, the CDR3 is TGTGCCAGCAGTTTATCCGCTAGCCCCGGTCCATACAATGAGCAGTTCTTC. Translated, it gives CASSLSASPGPYNEQFF.

The chain combines TRBV19 with TRBJ1-1, with 9 positions matching TRBD1. J lost 9 bases, V lost 6 bases, and 11 bases had no gene match. This CDR3 region has 14 residues. Germline-derived CDR1 and CDR2 are LNHDA and SQIVND (reference sequence). CDR3 nucleotide sequence: TGTGCCAGTAGCGAATTCCGGGACAGGGTAAAAGCTTTCTTT. This encodes CASSEFRDRVKAFF.

The chain has TRBV7-3 and TRBJ1-1; 8 positions match TRBD1. With V trimmed by 3 bases and J by 7 bases, 4 bases remained unmatched. CDR3 length equals 13 residues. CDR1 SGHTA and CDR2 FQGTGA come from the germline V gene. In nucleotides, the CDR3 is TGTGCCAGCAGCTTTTCAGGGGGCGGTGAAGCTTTCTTT. It translates to CASSFSGGGEAFF. The whole variable domain, remainder taken from reference TRBV7-3 and TRBJ1-1, is GAGVSQTPSNKVTEKGKYVELRCDPISGHTALYWYRQSLGQGPEFLIYFQGTGAADDSGLPNDRFFAVRPEGSVSTLKIQRTERGDSAVYLCASSFSGGGEAFFGQGTRLTVV.

The J gene is TRBJ1-5, the V gene TRBV10-2, with D possibly matching TRBD1 (5 bases). Germline CDR1 is WSHSY and CDR2 is SAAADI. This CDR3 has 14 amino acids. Trimming shortened V by 6 bases and J by 5 bases, and 14 bases separated the two germline ends. The CDR3 DNA follows: TGCGCCAGCAGCGCCTTTGACAGTTATCAGCCCCAGCATTTT. It encodes CASSAFDSYQPQHF.

This rearrangement joins TRBV5-6 to TRBJ2-7, with D perhaps TRBD1 or TRBD2 (5 bases each). The CDR3 is 14 amino acids. Germline assignment: CDR1 SGHDT and CDR2 YYEEEE. The V gene lost 5 bases and the J gene lost 1 base, with 13 bases spanning the gap. The CDR3 nucleotides are TGTGCCAGCAGGAGGGTTGGGGGATCCTACGAGCAGTACTTC. It is translated as CASRRVGGSYEQYF. Full variable domain (remainder filled in from reference TRBV5-6 and TRBJ2-7): DAGVTQSPTHLIKTRGQQVTLRCSPKSGHDTVSWYQQALGQGPQFIFQYYEEEERQRGNFPDRFSGHQFPNYSSELNVNALLLGDSALYLCASRRVGGSYEQYFGPGTRLTVT.

This clone was detected only once. The chain employs TRBV19 and TRBJ1-1; D may be TRBD1 (5 bases). This CDR3 is 13 amino acids long. Trimming shortened V by 9 bases and J by 0 bases, and 11 bases separated the two germline ends. Germline CDR1 LNHDA, CDR2 SQIVND (reference sequence). The CDR3 here is CASRPGLNTEAFF. DNA for the CDR3: TGTGCCAGCAGGCCGGGACTGAACACTGAAGCTTTCTTT.

In its sample, this clone was seen a few times. The V call is TRBV27, the J call TRBJ1-5, with D maybe TRBD1 (5 bases). The germline CDR1 and CDR2 sequences are MNHEY and SMNVEV (reference sequence). This CDR3 is built from 15 residues. Trimming stripped 3 bases from V and 4 bases from J, with 13 bases between. CDR3: CASSFGTGMNQPQHF. The CDR3 region has the DNA TGTGCCAGCAGTTTCGGGACTGGGATGAATCAGCCCCAGCATTTT.

This chain joins TRBV11-3 and TRBJ2-3; 12 bases match TRBD1. The CDR3 consists of 18 residues. Germline CDR1 reads SGHNT; CDR2 reads YENEEA. V shed 5 bases, J shed 3 bases, and the junction held 12 bases outside the gene matches. CDR3 DNA: TGTGCCAGCAGCACCCGGGACAGGGGGCAAGGCGGGACAGATACGCAGTATTTT. It encodes CASSTRDRGQGGTDTQYF.

The table lists this clone with a few counts. This chain connects TRBV2 to TRBJ1-1; D is undetermined. Germline CDR1 SNHLY, CDR2 FYNNEI. There are 12 residues in the CDR3. Trimming took 7 bases from V and 5 from J, leaving 11 bases between them. CDR3 in amino acids: CASIRLGTEAFF. As DNA, the CDR3 is TGTGCCAGCATCCGCCTTGGGACTGAAGCTTTCTTT.

The table lists this clone with many counts. The chain employs TRBV7-9 and TRBJ1-2, with D uncertain. The CDR3 sequence is 14 residues long. Germline assignment: CDR1 SEHNR and CDR2 FQNEAQ (reference sequence). V gave up 0 bases and J gave up 1 base, with 6 bases separating them. CDR3 DNA: TGTGCCAGCAGCTTAGCAGGGCATAACTATGGCTACACCTTC. Protein product: CASSLAGHNYGYTF.

This clone was seen only once. The chain is built from TRBV5-4 and TRBJ2-1; 8 nucleotides match TRBD2. CDR3 size: 14 residues. With V trimmed by 0 bases and J by 6 bases, 2 bases remained unmatched. Germline-derived CDR1 and CDR2 are SGHNT and YYREEE (reference sequence). The CDR3 DNA reads as TGTGCCAGCAGCTTGGGTGGGACTAGCAATGAGCAGTTCTTC. Its protein product is CASSLGGTSNEQFF.

V is TRBV29-1 and J is TRBJ2-3, with D unresolved. The V gene's germline CDR1 is SQVTM and CDR2 ANQGSEA. V was cut by 4 bases and J by 6 bases, with 14 bases left in between. CDR3 length: 13 residues. The CDR3, as DNA: TGCAGCGTTGTAAGGGTAGTTGGGGATACGCAGTATTTT. Translation gives CSVVRVVGDTQYF.

This chain links TRBV6-4 with TRBJ1-1; possible D gene TRBD1, 5 bases. CDR1 and CDR2 (germline): MRHNA, SNTAGT. CDR3 length equals 13 residues. Trimming cost V 6 bases and J 1 base, with 9 bases left between them. CDR3 bases: TGTGCCAGCAGACGCACAGGGAACACTGAAGCTTTCTTT. Translated: CASRRTGNTEAFF.

V gene TRBV11-2 combines with J gene TRBJ2-4; no clear D gene. From germline, CDR1 is SGHAT and CDR2 FQNNGV. The CDR3 spans 15 residues. Trimming shortened V by 5 bases and J by 1 base, and 12 bases separated the two germline ends. The CDR3 loop is CASSPVWWAKNIQYF. The CDR3 DNA is TGTGCCAGCAGCCCCGTTTGGTGGGCCAAAAACATTCAGTACTTC.

In DNA, the CDR3 is TGCGCCAGCAGCCCAGGGGGAAATAATTCACCCCTCCACTTT. It translates to CASSPGGNNSPLHF. The V and J genes are TRBV5-1 and TRBJ1-6; 7 bases match TRBD1. V gave up 4 bases and J gave up 5 bases; unmatched junction bases: 3. The CDR3 sequence is 14 residues long. The germline gives CDR1 SGHRS, CDR2 YFSETQ.

The rearrangement links TRBV6-5 to TRBJ1-1; 7 bases match TRBD1. This CDR3 region has 15 residues. Germline V gene sequence: CDR1 MNHEY, CDR2 SVGAGI. The ends lost 1 base at V and 1 base at J; junction bases unmatched: 3. CDR3 coding DNA: TGTGCCAGCAGTTACTTGGGACAGCCGAACACTGAAGCTTTCTTT. Amino acid sequence: CASSYLGQPNTEAFF.

The CDR3 here is CASSLYYEQFF. CDR3 coding DNA: TGTGCCAGCAGCCTGTATTATGAGCAGTTCTTC. The V call is TRBV28, the J call TRBJ2-1; D gene uncertain. The CDR3 loop spans 11 amino acids. The germline CDR1 and CDR2 sequences are MDHEN and SYDVKM. V lost 6 bases and J lost 8, with 8 bases in between.

The gene calls are TRBV29-1 and TRBJ1-2; D is uncertain. The CDR3 is made up of 14 amino acids. CDR1 SQVTM and CDR2 ANQGSEA come from the germline V gene. V lost 0 bases to trimming and J lost 2 bases, with 10 bases between them. The CDR3, as DNA: TGCAGCGTTGAAGATAACAGTCTCAACTATGGCTACACCTTC. This gives the protein CSVEDNSLNYGYTF. Filled out from reference TRBV29-1 and TRBJ1-2, the complete variable domain reads SAVISQKPSRDICQRGTSLTIQCQVDSQVTMMFWYRQQPGQSLTLIATANQGSEATYESGFVIDKFPISRPNLTFSTLTVSNMSPEDSSIYLCSVEDNSLNYGYTFGSGTRLTVV.

The chain combines TRBV5-1 with TRBJ2-1; TRBD1 matches at 7 bases. Germline V gene sequence: CDR1 SGHRS, CDR2 YFSETQ. The ends lost 4 bases at V and 0 bases at J; junction bases unmatched: 7. This CDR3 comprises 16 residues. The CDR3 is CASSLGTDPSYNEQFF. DNA for the CDR3: TGCGCCAGCAGCCTGGGGACAGACCCCTCCTACAATGAGCAGTTCTTC.

This clone was observed a single time. V is TRBV2 and J is TRBJ2-1; D unresolved. Per germline, CDR1 SNHLY and CDR2 FYNNEI. There are 14 residues in the CDR3. The V gene lost 1 base and the J gene lost 4 bases, with 8 bases spanning the gap. The CDR3 sequence is CASSEVGIYNEQFF. CDR3 sequence (DNA): TGTGCCAGCAGTGAAGTGGGAATTTACAATGAGCAGTTCTTC.